This T cell receptor beta chain was captured in a study of human T cells and chemical hapten exposure. The CDR3 is made up of 16 amino acids. Germline assignment: CDR1 MDHEN and CDR2 SYDVKM. V was clipped by 7 bases and J by 1 base, with 17 bases between them. This clonotype has only a few counts. MiXCR, run by TCRdb on the 5' RACE reads, gives a single entry per CDR3 protein. The data show about 120,000 distinct CDR3 sequences, approximately 20% seen once. Researchers extracted total RNA from unfractionated whole blood. This TCR came from a human donor in good health. The chain carries TRBV28 and TRBJ1-5, with D tentatively TRBD1 (6 bases). CDR3 bases: TGTGCCAGCACCCGAGGGGGGGGTAGGAGCAATCAGCCCCAGCATTTT. This encodes CASTRGGGRSNQPQHF.